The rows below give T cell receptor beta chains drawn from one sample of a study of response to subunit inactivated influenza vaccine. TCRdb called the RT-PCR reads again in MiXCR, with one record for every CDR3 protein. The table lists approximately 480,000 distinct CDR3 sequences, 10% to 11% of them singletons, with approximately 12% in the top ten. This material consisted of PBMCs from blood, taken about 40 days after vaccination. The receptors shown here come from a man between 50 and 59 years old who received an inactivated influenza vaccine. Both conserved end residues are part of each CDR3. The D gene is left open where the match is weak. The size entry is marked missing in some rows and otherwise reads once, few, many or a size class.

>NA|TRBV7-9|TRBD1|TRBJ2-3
CASSIRPGQGRSDTQYF
TGTGCCAGCAGCATACGGCCGGGACAGGGGAGATCAGATACGCAGTATTTT
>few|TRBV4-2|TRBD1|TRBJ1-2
CASSQATGDSNGYTF
TGTGCCAGCAGCCAAGCAACAGGGGACTCTAATGGCTACACCTTC
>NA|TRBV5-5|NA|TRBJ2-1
CASSRGTASGNEQFF
TGTGCCAGCAGCCGGGGGACTGCCAGTGGTAATGAGCAGTTCTTC
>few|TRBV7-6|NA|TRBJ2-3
CASSSPTVVGGTDTQYF
TGTGCCAGCAGCTCACCGACCGTTGTGGGGGGCACAGATACGCAGTATTTT
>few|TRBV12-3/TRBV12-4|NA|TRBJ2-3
CASSQPRTDTQYF
TGTGCCAGCAGCCAACCTCGGACAGATACGCAGTATTTT
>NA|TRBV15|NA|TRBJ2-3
CATSRDQGQGFNTQYF
TGTGCCACCAGCAGAGATCAGGGTCAGGGGTTTAATACGCAGTATTTT
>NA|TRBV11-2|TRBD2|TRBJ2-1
CASSDYLAGAYNEQFF
TGTGCCAGCAGCGACTATCTAGCGGGAGCCTACAATGAGCAGTTCTTC
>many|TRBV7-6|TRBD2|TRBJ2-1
CASSLTSGGLNNEQFF
TGTGCCAGCAGCTTGACTAGCGGGGGCCTAAACAATGAGCAGTTCTTC
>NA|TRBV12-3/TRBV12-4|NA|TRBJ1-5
CASSRTDLNQPQHF
TGTGCCAGCAGTCGGACAGATTTAAATCAGCCCCAGCATTTT
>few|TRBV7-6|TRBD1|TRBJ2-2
CASSSGTEVGELFF
TGTGCCAGCAGCTCCGGGACAGAAGTCGGGGAGCTGTTTTTT
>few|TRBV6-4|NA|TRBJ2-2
CASRGVPDTGELFF
TGTGCCAGCAGAGGGGTACCGGACACCGGGGAGCTGTTTTTT
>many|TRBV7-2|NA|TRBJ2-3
CASSLVGGATQYF
TGTGCCAGCAGCTTAGTAGGGGGAGCTACGCAGTATTTT
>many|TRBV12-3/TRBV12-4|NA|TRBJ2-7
CASSPEGLFSYEQYF
TGTGCCAGCAGTCCCGAGGGCCTTTTCTCCTACGAGCAGTACTTC
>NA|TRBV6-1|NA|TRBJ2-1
CASSEATVSSYNEQFF
TGTGCCAGCAGTGAAGCTACAGTAAGCTCCTACAATGAGCAGTTCTTC
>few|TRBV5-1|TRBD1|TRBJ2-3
CASSLERQGSTDTQYF
TGCGCCAGCAGCCTGGAACGACAGGGTAGCACAGATACGCAGTATTTT
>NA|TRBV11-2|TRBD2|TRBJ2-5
CASSPPGLGKETQYF
TGTGCCAGCAGCCCTCCGGGACTAGGGAAAGAGACCCAGTACTTC